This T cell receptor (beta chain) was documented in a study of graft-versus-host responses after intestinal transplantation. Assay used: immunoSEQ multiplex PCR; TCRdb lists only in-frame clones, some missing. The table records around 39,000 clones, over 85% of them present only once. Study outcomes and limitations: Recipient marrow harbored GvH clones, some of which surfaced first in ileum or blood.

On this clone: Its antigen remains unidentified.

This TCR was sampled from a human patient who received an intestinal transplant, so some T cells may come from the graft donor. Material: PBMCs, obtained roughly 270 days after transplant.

CDR3 protein: CASSVKGQGADTQYF. For the CDR3, the DNA is TGTGCCAGCAGCGTAAAAGGGCAGGGTGCAGATACGCAGTATTTT. The V gene is TRBV9, the J gene TRBJ2-3; weak D call: TRBD1 (5 bases). CDR1 and CDR2 from the germline V gene are SGDLS and YYNGEE. The CDR3 sequence is 15 residues long. Trimming shortened V by 1 base and J by 4 bases, and 13 bases separated the two germline ends.